This TCR beta chain is drawn from a study of beta chain features in type 1 diabetes. Regarding this clone: Its antigen is still unknown.

Study outcomes and limitations: Type 1 diabetes patients had TCRB CDR3s that were shorter (moderately but significantly so) in all four CD4+ subsets. Among patients, naive, central memory and Treg TCRB repertoires appeared more similar than among healthy donors. Possibly, sequencing cDNA over-represented cells that had high TCR expression levels.

V was trimmed by 0 bases and J by 6 bases, leaving 12 bases between them. The length of the CDR3 is 15 residues. Germline V lookup: CDR1 SGHTA, CDR2 FQGNSA. The sequenced template was cDNA made from the entire isolated RNA. TCRdb keeps only in-frame clones here, not all; method: immunoSEQ multiplex PCR. The table has 40,000 to 45,000 clones, around half seen once. This chain connects TRBV7-2 to TRBJ2-1; D might be TRBD1 (5 bases). The receptor was derived from a woman aged 18-29 years in good health. Sequences were obtained from central memory CD4+ T cells from blood. The DNA of the CDR3 is TGTGCCAGCAGCTTAGCAGGGGCAAGCTTCAATGAGCAGTTCTTC. This sequence encodes CASSLAGASFNEQFF. Full variable domain (outside the CDR3, taken from reference TRBV7-2 and TRBJ2-1): GAGVSQSPSNKVTEKGKDVELRCDPISGHTALYWYRQSLGQGLEFLIYFQGNSAPDKSGLPSDRFSAERTGGSVSTLTIQRTQQEDSAVYLCASSLAGASFNEQFFGPGTRLTVL.